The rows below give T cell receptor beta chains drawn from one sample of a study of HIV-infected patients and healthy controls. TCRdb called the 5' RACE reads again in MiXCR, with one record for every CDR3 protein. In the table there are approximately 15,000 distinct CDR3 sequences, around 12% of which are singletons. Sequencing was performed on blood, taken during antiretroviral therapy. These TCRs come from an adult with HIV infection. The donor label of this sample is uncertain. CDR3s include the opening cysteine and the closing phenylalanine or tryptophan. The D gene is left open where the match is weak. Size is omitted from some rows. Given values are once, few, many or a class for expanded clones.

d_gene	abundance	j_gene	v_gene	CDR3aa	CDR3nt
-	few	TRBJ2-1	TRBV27	CASSQPTSSYNEQFF	TGTGCCAGCAGTCAACCAACGAGCTCCTACAATGAGCAGTTCTTC
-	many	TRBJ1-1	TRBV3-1	CASSQADRNTEAFF	TGTGCCAGCAGCCAGGCGGACAGGAACACTGAAGCTTTCTTT
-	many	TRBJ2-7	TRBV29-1	CSVSDASYEQYF	TGCAGCGTTAGTGACGCGTCCTACGAGCAGTACTTC
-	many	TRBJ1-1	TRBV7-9	CASSQAYEGRNTEAFF	TGTGCCAGCAGCCAGGCCTATGAGGGGAGGAACACTGAAGCTTTCTTT
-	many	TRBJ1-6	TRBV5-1	CASSRDGTRSPLHF	TGCGCCAGCAGCCGGGACGGCACACGATCACCCCTCCACTTT
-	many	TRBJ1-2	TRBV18	CASSPQPPLSYTF	TGTGCCAGCTCACCGCAACCCCCTTTGTCCTACACCTTC
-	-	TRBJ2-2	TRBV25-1	CASSRDGVPGELFF	TGTGCCAGCAGTCGGGACGGAGTGCCCGGGGAGCTGTTTTTT
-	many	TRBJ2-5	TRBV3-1	CASRNTGIRQETQYF	TGTGCCAGCAGGAACACAGGGATTCGCCAAGAGACCCAGTACTTC
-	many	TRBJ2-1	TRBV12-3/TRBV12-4	CASSLVANEQFF	TGTGCCAGCAGTTTAGTAGCGAATGAGCAGTTCTTC
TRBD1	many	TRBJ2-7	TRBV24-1	CATGIRQGSYEQYF	TGTGCCACCGGGATTCGACAGGGATCCTACGAGCAGTACTTC
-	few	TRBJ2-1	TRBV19	CASSVTGGDLNEQFF	TGTGCCAGTAGTGTAACAGGGGGGGACCTCAATGAGCAGTTCTTC
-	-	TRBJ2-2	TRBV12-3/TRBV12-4	CASSLIENTGELFF	TGTGCCAGCAGTTTAATCGAGAACACCGGGGAGCTGTTTTTT
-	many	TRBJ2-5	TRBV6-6	CASTRESGTQYF	TGTGCCAGCACCCGAGAGAGTGGGACCCAGTACTTC
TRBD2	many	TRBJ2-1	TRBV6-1	CASGAGTSVNEQFF	TGTGCCAGCGGAGCCGGGACTAGCGTTAATGAGCAGTTCTTC
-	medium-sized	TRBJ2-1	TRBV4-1	CASSQDIGGAYNEQFF	TGCGCCAGCAGCCAAGACATAGGGGGGGCCTACAATGAGCAGTTCTTC
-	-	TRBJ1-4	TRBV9	CASSVGTAATNEKLFF	TGTGCCAGCAGCGTAGGCACGGCTGCAACTAATGAAAAACTGTTTTTT
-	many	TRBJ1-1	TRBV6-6	CASSAGVSPNGEAFF	TGTGCCAGCAGTGCAGGGGTATCCCCCAACGGTGAAGCTTTCTTT
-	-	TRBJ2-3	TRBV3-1	CASSQDGYSISTDTQYF	TGTGCCAGCAGCCAAGATGGTTACTCCATATCCACAGATACGCAGTATTTT
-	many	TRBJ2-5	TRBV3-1	CASSQVWGKETQYF	TGTGCCAGCAGCCAAGTGTGGGGGAAGGAGACCCAGTACTTC
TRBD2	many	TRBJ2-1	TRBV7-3	CASSLSPTSGRAANEQFF	TGTGCCAGCAGCTTATCCCCGACTAGCGGGAGGGCCGCGAATGAGCAGTTCTTC
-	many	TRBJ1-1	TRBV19	CASRQWDLGPNTEAFF	TGTGCCAGTAGGCAATGGGACCTAGGCCCTAACACTGAAGCTTTCTTT
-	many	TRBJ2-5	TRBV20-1	CSARAVEEKGTERSIQETQYF	TGCAGTGCCAGAGCGGTGGAAGAGAAGGGGACTGAACGGAGCATACAAGAGACCCAGTACTTC
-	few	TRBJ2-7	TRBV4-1	CASKPGLGTYEQYF	TGCGCCAGCAAGCCAGGCTTGGGGACCTACGAGCAGTACTTC
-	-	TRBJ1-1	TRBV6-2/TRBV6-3	CASSPRNAWDTEAFF	TGTGCCAGCAGCCCCCGGAACGCCTGGGACACTGAAGCTTTCTTT
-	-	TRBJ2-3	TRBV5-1	CASSKEGGTSTDTQYF	TGCGCCAGCAGCAAAGAGGGGGGGACTAGCACAGATACGCAGTATTTT
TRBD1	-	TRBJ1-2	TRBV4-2	CASSQDRQGTNYGYTF	TGTGCCAGCAGCCAAGATCGACAGGGAACTAACTATGGCTACACCTTC
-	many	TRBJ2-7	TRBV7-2	CASSLSSRGPYEQYF	TGTGCCAGCAGCTTAAGTAGTAGGGGACCCTACGAGCAGTACTTC
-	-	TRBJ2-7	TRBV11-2	CASSLETRARLDIGEQYF	TGTGCCAGCAGCTTAGAAACCAGGGCGAGATTAGATATTGGCGAGCAGTACTTC
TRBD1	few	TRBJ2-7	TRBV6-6	CASSYSIRGPYEQYF	TGTGCCAGCAGTTACTCGATAAGGGGGCCCTACGAGCAGTACTTC
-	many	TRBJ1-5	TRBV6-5	CASRRDRAKPQHF	TGTGCCAGCAGAAGGGACCGAGCAAAGCCCCAGCATTTT
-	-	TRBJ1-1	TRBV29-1	CSVAGRRGRDTEAFF	TGCAGCGTCGCCGGGCGCAGGGGACGCGACACTGAAGCTTTCTTT
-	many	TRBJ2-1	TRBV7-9	CASSLGVSAYNEQFF	TGTGCCAGCAGCTTAGGCGTAAGCGCCTACAATGAGCAGTTCTTC
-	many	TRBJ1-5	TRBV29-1	CSASSGADQPQHF	TGCAGCGCGAGTTCGGGGGCTGATCAGCCCCAGCATTTT
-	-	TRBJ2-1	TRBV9	CASSVGGSGNEHFF	TGTGCCAGCAGCGTAGGTGGGTCCGGGAATGAGCATTTCTTC
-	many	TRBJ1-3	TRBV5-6	CASSLAGRYSGNTIYF	TGTGCCAGCAGCCTAGCCGGACGGTACTCTGGAAACACCATATATTTT
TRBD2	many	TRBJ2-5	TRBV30	CAWSGRLAFQETQYF	TGTGCCTGGAGTGGGCGACTAGCCTTCCAAGAGACCCAGTACTTC
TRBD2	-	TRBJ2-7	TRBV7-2	CASSTSGRGSYEQYF	TGTGCCAGCAGCACTAGCGGGAGAGGGTCCTACGAGCAGTACTTC
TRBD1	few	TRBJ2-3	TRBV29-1	CSVEGWDRMGPSTDTQYF	TGCAGCGTTGAAGGTTGGGACAGGATGGGGCCTAGCACAGATACGCAGTATTTT
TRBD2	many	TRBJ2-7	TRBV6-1	CASTPGVAGSAYEQYF	TGTGCCAGCACCCCCGGGGTAGCGGGTTCGGCCTACGAGCAGTACTTC
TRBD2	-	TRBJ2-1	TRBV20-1	CSAISLAGSYNEQFF	TGCAGTGCCATCTCCCTAGCGGGCTCCTACAATGAGCAGTTCTTC
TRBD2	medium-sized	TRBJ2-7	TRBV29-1	CSVEDRLAGGQEQYF	TGCAGCGTTGAAGATCGGCTAGCGGGAGGTCAGGAGCAGTACTTC
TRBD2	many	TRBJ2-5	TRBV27	CASSPQAGGYQETQYF	TGTGCCAGCAGCCCCCAAGCCGGGGGGTACCAAGAGACCCAGTACTTC
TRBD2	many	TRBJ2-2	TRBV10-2	CGSRLAGGHTGELFF	TGCGGCAGCAGACTAGCGGGAGGGCACACCGGGGAGCTGTTTTTT
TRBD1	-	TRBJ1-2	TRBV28	CASIRTGNYYGYTF	TGTGCCAGCATCCGGACAGGGAATTACTATGGCTACACCTTC
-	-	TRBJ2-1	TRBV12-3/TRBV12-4	CASSLMELYNEQFF	TGTGCCAGCAGTTTAATGGAACTCTACAATGAGCAGTTCTTC
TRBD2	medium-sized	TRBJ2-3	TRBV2	CAGGERGNSDTQYF	TGTGCCGGGGGGGAGAGGGGCAATTCAGATACGCAGTATTTT
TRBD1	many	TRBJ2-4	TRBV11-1	CASSAPRTGGDKNIQYF	TGTGCCAGCAGCGCTCCAAGGACAGGGGGAGACAAAAACATTCAGTACTTC
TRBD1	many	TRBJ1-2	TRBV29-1	CSAGEGQGIYGYTF	TGCAGCGCTGGGGAGGGACAGGGTATCTATGGCTACACCTTC
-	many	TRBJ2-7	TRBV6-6	CASNRGTTYEQYF	TGTGCCAGCAACCGCGGAACCACCTACGAGCAGTACTTC
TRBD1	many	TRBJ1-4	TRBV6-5	CASSSQGFYEKLFF	TGTGCCAGCAGTTCACAGGGGTTTTATGAAAAACTGTTTTTT
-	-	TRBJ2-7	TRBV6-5	CASSTSGSSYEQYF	TGTGCCAGCAGCACTTCAGGGTCGAGCTACGAGCAGTACTTC